These T cell receptor beta chains were read from a single sample in a study of blood T cell repertoires in COVID-19. Assay used: immunoSEQ multiplex PCR; TCRdb lists only in-frame clones, some missing. The sample records around 280,000 clones, roughly 91% being singletons. Sequencing used peripheral blood. These TCRs come from a woman aged 25 to 39 with COVID-19, enrolled during active disease. The CDR3 runs from the conserved cysteine through the conserved F or W. The order of the fields is V gene, CDR3 protein.

V gene: TRBV19
CDR3 protein: CASTGLTSGKGDTQYF

V gene: TRBV19
CDR3 protein: CASTPGSSGANVLTF

V gene: TRBV30
CDR3 protein: CAWSEVGGLTF

V gene: TRBV29-1
CDR3 protein: CSVVPRGLGTDIQYF

V gene: TRBV6-5
CDR3 protein: CASSGGQETQYF

V gene: TRBV10-2
CDR3 protein: CASSETYYGGSPLHF

V gene: TRBV4-2
CDR3 protein: CASSQAGTGNQPQHF

V gene: TRBV9
CDR3 protein: CASSARPGGRETYYGYTF

V gene: TRBV29-1
CDR3 protein: CSVVPDSAYTQYF

V gene: TRBV6-6
CDR3 protein: CASSYGQGRFGNTIYF

V gene: TRBV14
CDR3 protein: CASSPPGGSSYEQYF

V gene: TRBV27
CDR3 protein: CASSLRLAGGTDTQYF

V gene: TRBV19
CDR3 protein: CASRTEGQDIYNSPLHF

V gene: TRBV6-1
CDR3 protein: CASSERAGILAGGFYEQYF

V gene: TRBV2
CDR3 protein: CASSESVEGSYNSPLHF

V gene: TRBV4-1
CDR3 protein: CASSRLLSGGESPLHF

V gene: TRBV28
CDR3 protein: CASSERGKETEAFF

V gene: TRBV11-2
CDR3 protein: CASRDETRRFYNEQFF

V gene: TRBV18
CDR3 protein: CASSRLQETQYF

V gene: TRBV19
CDR3 protein: CASRRSDRGQWDQPQHF

V gene: TRBV10-2
CDR3 protein: CASSDPDGRPWDNEQFF

V gene: TRBV9
CDR3 protein: CASSPPGLGETQYF

V gene: TRBV7-2
CDR3 protein: CASSLSLTGEKLFF

V gene: TRBV6-6
CDR3 protein: CASSLRGSEQFF

V gene: TRBV7-8
CDR3 protein: CASSPFGDRARTEAFF

V gene: TRBV6-5
CDR3 protein: CASSQGNTIYF

V gene: TRBV9
CDR3 protein: CASSVGGGAETQYF

V gene: TRBV7-9
CDR3 protein: CASSEGTAAGNTIYF

V gene: TRBV27
CDR3 protein: CASTIRTGGATGELFF

V gene: TRBV3-1/TRBV3-2
CDR3 protein: CASSPGTSRATGELFF

V gene: TRBV12-3/TRBV12-4
CDR3 protein: CASSSLTGDGYTF

V gene: TRBV5-1
CDR3 protein: CASSLGLAGGLGYNEQFF

V gene: TRBV19
CDR3 protein: CASSIRDRGNYGYTF

V gene: TRBV6-1
CDR3 protein: CASSDRGLAKNIQYF

V gene: TRBV6-5
CDR3 protein: CASSYNRDSTYEQYF

V gene: TRBV18
CDR3 protein: CASSLASTGELFF

V gene: TRBV6-1
CDR3 protein: CASSEGHYNEQFF

V gene: TRBV7-9
CDR3 protein: CASSPAGQGTEAFF

V gene: TRBV28
CDR3 protein: CASSPSGGSYEQYF

V gene: TRBV3-1/TRBV3-2
CDR3 protein: CASSRQPNTEAFF

V gene: TRBV12-5
CDR3 protein: CASGRYLNTEAFF

V gene: TRBV6-5
CDR3 protein: CASSSGANTGELFF

V gene: TRBV6-1
CDR3 protein: CASSVQPGQGSSPLHF

V gene: TRBV13
CDR3 protein: CASSFRGADEYTQYF

V gene: TRBV10-3
CDR3 protein: CAIGQGVGHEQFF

V gene: TRBV5-4
CDR3 protein: CVTSGTVNSPLHF

V gene: TRBV28
CDR3 protein: CASSFRDSDEQYF

V gene: TRBV10-2
CDR3 protein: CASSESQLSYTF

V gene: TRBV27
CDR3 protein: CASSQDRGWTYEQYF

V gene: TRBV4-2
CDR3 protein: CASSQEGRLAGYEQYF

V gene: TRBV6-5
CDR3 protein: CASIETGGNSPLHF

V gene: TRBV18
CDR3 protein: CASSPNRGIIGYGYTF

V gene: TRBV30
CDR3 protein: CACTAGGRTGELFF

V gene: TRBV4-1
CDR3 protein: CASSQEEGYEQYF

V gene: TRBV2
CDR3 protein: CASSEWSGGSQPQHF

V gene: TRBV3-1/TRBV3-2
CDR3 protein: CASSRLAGGPADTQYF

V gene: TRBV9
CDR3 protein: CASSVELGGWEDNYGYTF

V gene: TRBV3-1/TRBV3-2
CDR3 protein: CASSHGGGGEQFF

V gene: TRBV6-6
CDR3 protein: CASSRVGTEAFF

V gene: TRBV4-1
CDR3 protein: CASSQGPPPINQPQHF